The rows below give T cell receptor beta chains drawn from one sample of a study of regulatory T cells in long-lasting Graves disease. MiXCR was run by TCRdb on the multiplex PCR reads, yielding one entry per CDR3 protein. The data show about 500,000 distinct CDR3 sequences, with about 12% seen just once and roughly 8.9% held by the top ten. These data also formed part of another study, on T cells in Graves' hyperthyroidism and ophthalmopathy.

Sequenced here: peripheral blood mononuclear cells (PBMCs), sampled at new diagnosis, from a patient treated with antithyroid drugs. These receptors were collected from a woman younger than 45 with Graves disease. Each CDR3 is given with its conserved first and last residue. A D gene is named only where the DNA matches it firmly. Some rows have no size entry. The others give once, few or many, or a class for an expanded clone.

abundance	d_gene	v_gene	j_gene	CDR3nt	CDR3aa
many	NA	TRBV11-3	TRBJ2-7	TGTGCCAGCAGCTTAGGCAGAGGTCGGGGGTACGAGCAGTACTTC	CASSLGRGRGYEQYF
many	NA	TRBV20-1	TRBJ1-2	TGCAGTGCTAGAGACCCCGGGACATTTTATTCGGGCTACACCTTC	CSARDPGTFYSGYTF
NA	TRBD1	TRBV18	TRBJ2-2	TGTGCCAGCTCACCGACAGGGGTCACCGGGGAGCTGTTTTTT	CASSPTGVTGELFF
few	NA	TRBV15	TRBJ1-1	TGTGCCACCAGCAGAGATAGGTCCGCTGAAGCTTTCTTT	CATSRDRSAEAFF
NA	NA	TRBV29-1	TRBJ1-1	TGCAGCGCCACCTACACCTGGGACACTGAAGCTTTCTTT	CSATYTWDTEAFF
few	TRBD1	TRBV27	TRBJ2-7	TGTGCCACCCGGACAGGGGTGGGGGAGCAGTACTTC	CATRTGVGEQYF
many	NA	TRBV19	TRBJ2-2	TGTGCCAGTATACATCCCCGAAACACCGGGGAGCTGTTTTTT	CASIHPRNTGELFF
NA	NA	TRBV5-1	TRBJ2-7	TGCGCCAGCAGCCCCCCCCTACTAGAGGGGGTCGGAGAGCAGTACTTC	CASSPPLLEGVGEQYF
few	NA	TRBV25-1	TRBJ2-1	TGTGCCAGCAGTGAAAGGATTGCCGGGCATGAGCAGTTCTTC	CASSERIAGHEQFF
few	NA	TRBV19	TRBJ1-5	TGTGCCAGTAGTATAGGTCCCGATCAGCCCCAGCATTTT	CASSIGPDQPQHF
NA	TRBD1	TRBV28	TRBJ1-1	TGTGCCACCGACCAGGGGGCTCCTGAAGCTTTCTTT	CATDQGAPEAFF
many	TRBD1	TRBV2	TRBJ1-4	TGTGCCGGTAGGACAGGACTTAATGAAAAACTGTTTTTT	CAGRTGLNEKLFF
many	TRBD1	TRBV20-1	TRBJ1-6	TGCAGTGCTGACAGGGGGAATGATTCACCCCTCCACTTT	CSADRGNDSPLHF
few	NA	TRBV4-2	TRBJ2-1	TGTGCCAGCAGCCAAGAGGCAAGAGGGGATGAGCAGTTCTTC	CASSQEARGDEQFF
few	TRBD2	TRBV15	TRBJ2-1	TGTGCCACCAGCACTAGCGGGATTTCCTACAATGAGCAGTTCTTC	CATSTSGISYNEQFF
few	NA	TRBV25-1	TRBJ2-1	TGTGCCAGCAGTGAATCAGGGAGCTTGGGCTACAATGAGCAGTTCTTC	CASSESGSLGYNEQFF
NA	NA	TRBV3-1	TRBJ2-3	TGTGCCAGCAGCCAAGATTCCGGGGTAGCGATCACAGATACGCAGTATTTT	CASSQDSGVAITDTQYF
many	NA	TRBV6-2/TRBV6-3	TRBJ2-6	TGTGCCAGCAGTTTTTACGGGACGCTCGTCTCTGGGGCCAACGTCCTGACTTTC	CASSFYGTLVSGANVLTF
few	NA	TRBV20-1	TRBJ1-2	TGCAGTGCTAGAGGGGGTGGGGGCTACACCTTC	CSARGGGGYTF
NA	TRBD1	TRBV18	TRBJ1-5	TGTGCCAGCTCACAAGTACAGGGGGCGGGACAGCCCCAGCATTTT	CASSQVQGAGQPQHF
many	NA	TRBV19	TRBJ2-7	TGTGCCAGTAAGAGGTACGGGAGTTCCAACGAGCAGTACTTC	CASKRYGSSNEQYF
few	NA	TRBV7-8	TRBJ2-1	TGTGCCAGCAGTGATAAAGCGGGTACCTCCTACAATGAGCAGTTCTTC	CASSDKAGTSYNEQFF
many	NA	TRBV12-3/TRBV12-4	TRBJ2-1	TGTGCCAGCAGTTTGGAGGGACAGAGTTACAATGAGCAGTTCTTC	CASSLEGQSYNEQFF
few	NA	TRBV28	TRBJ1-1	TGTGCCAGCAGTCCCCTTACTGCAGACTTGGGTACTGAAGCTTTCTTT	CASSPLTADLGTEAFF
NA	NA	TRBV5-6	TRBJ1-1	TGTGCCAGCAGCCCCCCCGTGGGATGGGGGCGGATCACTGAAGCTTTCTTT	CASSPPVGWGRITEAFF
NA	TRBD1	TRBV20-1	TRBJ1-1	TGCAGTGCTATGGGACAGGGGGCGTTGAGTACTGAAGCTTTCTTT	CSAMGQGALSTEAFF
NA	NA	TRBV4-1	TRBJ1-1	TGCGCCAGCAGCCAGGGGTCTACCGCGTCCGCTTTCTTT	CASSQGSTASAFF
NA	NA	TRBV6-2/TRBV6-3	TRBJ1-1	TGTGCCAGCAGTCCCTACTCGAACACTGAAGCTTTCTTT	CASSPYSNTEAFF
many	TRBD1	TRBV12-3/TRBV12-4	TRBJ2-5	TGTGCCAGCAGTGGAGACAGGGGGCCGCAAGAGACCCAGTACTTC	CASSGDRGPQETQYF
many	NA	TRBV12-3/TRBV12-4	TRBJ1-5	TGTGCCTCCCGGGAGGGAACGGGTTATAGTCAGCCCCAGCATTTT	CASREGTGYSQPQHF
many	TRBD2	TRBV2	TRBJ2-1	TGTGCCAGCAAACGCCTAGCGGGAGTAGAGTTCTTC	CASKRLAGVEFF
NA	NA	TRBV27	TRBJ2-1	TGTGCCAGCAGTCCGGACGGAGGGCCGGGTCGGCACAATGAGCAGTTCTTC	CASSPDGGPGRHNEQFF
many	NA	TRBV3-1	TRBJ1-2	TGTGCCAGCAGCAACAGCCCGACAGAGAACTATGGCTACACCTTC	CASSNSPTENYGYTF